This T cell receptor beta chain was captured by sequencing in a study of blood T cell repertoires in COVID-19. Study as a whole: Acute-phase and convalescent COVID-19 samples originated in the United States, Italy and Spain. PBMCs, B-cell-depleted T cells, or T cells were the source of the cDNA or gDNA that made up the material.

This CDR3 contains 14 residues. V lost 4 bases and J lost 6; bases outside the gene matches: 3. Germline-derived CDR1 and CDR2 are KGHSH and LQKENI. Only in-frame clones appear in the TCRdb table, and some are missing; sequencing was by immunoSEQ multiplex PCR. The sample comprises 250,000 to 300,000 clones, around 90% of which are singletons, and 2% to 2.5% rests with the top ten. The chain joins TRBV18 to TRBJ2-3; 11 nucleotides line up with TRBD2. This receptor was taken from a woman aged 50 to 65 who had recovered from COVID-19. The sample comprised peripheral blood. CDR3: CASSHGTSGDTQYF. The DNA of the CDR3 is TGTGCCAGCTCACATGGGACTAGCGGCGATACGCAGTATTTT.